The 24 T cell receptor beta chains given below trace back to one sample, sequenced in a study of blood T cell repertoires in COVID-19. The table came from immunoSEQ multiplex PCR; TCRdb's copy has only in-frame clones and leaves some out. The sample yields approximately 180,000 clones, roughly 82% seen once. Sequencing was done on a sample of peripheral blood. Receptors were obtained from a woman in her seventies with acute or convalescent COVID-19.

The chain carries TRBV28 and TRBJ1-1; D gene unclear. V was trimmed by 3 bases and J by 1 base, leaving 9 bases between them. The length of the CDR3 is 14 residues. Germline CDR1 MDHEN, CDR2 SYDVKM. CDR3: CASSFSGKNTEAFF. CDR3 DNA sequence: TGTGCCAGCAGTTTTTCCGGGAAGAACACTGAAGCTTTCTTT.

The CDR3 sequence: CASSFPRVSGNTIYF. The CDR3 nucleotides are TGTGCCAGCAGTTTCCCCAGGGTCTCTGGAAACACCATATATTTT. The V call is TRBV6-2 or TRBV6-3, the J call TRBJ1-3; maybe TRBD1 (5 bases). The germline CDR1 and CDR2 sequences are MNHEY and SVGEGT. This CDR3 region has 15 residues. Trimming removed 4 bases from V and 0 bases from J, with 10 bases in between.

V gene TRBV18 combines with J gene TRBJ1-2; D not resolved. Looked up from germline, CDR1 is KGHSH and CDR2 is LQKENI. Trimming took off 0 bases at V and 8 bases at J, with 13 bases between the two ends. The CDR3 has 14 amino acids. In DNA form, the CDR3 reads TGTGCCAGCTCACCACCGACGGCGGAGGAGGGCTACACCTTC. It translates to CASSPPTAEEGYTF.

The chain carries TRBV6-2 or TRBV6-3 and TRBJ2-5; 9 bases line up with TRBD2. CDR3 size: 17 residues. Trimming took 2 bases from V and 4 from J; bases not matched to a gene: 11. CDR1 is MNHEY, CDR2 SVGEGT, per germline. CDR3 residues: CASSYASGRGGRETQYF. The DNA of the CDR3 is TGTGCCAGCAGTTACGCATCGGGGCGGGGGGGCCGAGAGACCCAGTACTTC.

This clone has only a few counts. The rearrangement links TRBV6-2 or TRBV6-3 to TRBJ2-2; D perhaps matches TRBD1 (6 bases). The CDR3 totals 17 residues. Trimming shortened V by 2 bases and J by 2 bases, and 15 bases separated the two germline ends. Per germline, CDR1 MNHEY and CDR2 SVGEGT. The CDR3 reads CASSYLMSGANTGELFF. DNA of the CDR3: TGTGCCAGCAGTTACCTCATGTCAGGGGCTAACACCGGGGAGCTGTTTTTT.

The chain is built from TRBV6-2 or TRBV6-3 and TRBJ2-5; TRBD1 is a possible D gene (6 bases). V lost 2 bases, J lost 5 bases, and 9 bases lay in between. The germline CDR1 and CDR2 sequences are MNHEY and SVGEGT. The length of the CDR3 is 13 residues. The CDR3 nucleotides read TGTGCCAGCAGTTACGGCAGGGGTGAGACCCAGTACTTC. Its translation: CASSYGRGETQYF.

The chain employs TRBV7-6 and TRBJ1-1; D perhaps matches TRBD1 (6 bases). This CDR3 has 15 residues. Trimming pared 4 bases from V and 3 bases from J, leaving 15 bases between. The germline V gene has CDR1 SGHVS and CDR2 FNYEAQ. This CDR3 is CASSSTTGLDTEAFF. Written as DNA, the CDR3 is TGTGCCAGCAGCTCAACTACAGGGTTGGACACTGAAGCTTTCTTT.

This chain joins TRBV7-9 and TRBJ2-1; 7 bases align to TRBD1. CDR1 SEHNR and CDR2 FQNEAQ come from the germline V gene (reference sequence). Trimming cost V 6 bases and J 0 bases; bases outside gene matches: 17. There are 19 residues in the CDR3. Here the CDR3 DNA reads TGTGCCAGCAGGTTTGCGTACCGATACAGGGGACGCTCCTACAATGAGCAGTTCTTC. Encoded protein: CASRFAYRYRGRSYNEQFF. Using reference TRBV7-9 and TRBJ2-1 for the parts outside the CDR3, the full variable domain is DTGVSQNPRHKITKRGQNVTFRCDPISEHNRLYWYRQTLGQGPEFLTYFQNEAQLEKSRLLSDRFSAERPKGSFSTLEIQRTEQGDSAMYLCASRFAYRYRGRSYNEQFFGPGTRLTVL.

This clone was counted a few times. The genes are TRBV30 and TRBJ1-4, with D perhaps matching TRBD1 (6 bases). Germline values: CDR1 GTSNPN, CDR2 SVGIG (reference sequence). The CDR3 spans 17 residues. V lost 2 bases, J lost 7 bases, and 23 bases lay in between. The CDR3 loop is CAWSRPPYRDGGEKLFF. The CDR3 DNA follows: TGTGCCTGGAGTCGCCCGCCATACAGGGACGGCGGTGAAAAACTGTTTTTT. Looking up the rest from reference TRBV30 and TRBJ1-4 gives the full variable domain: SQTIHQWPATLVQPVGSPLSLECTVEGTSNPNLYWYRQAAGRGLQLLFYSVGIGQISSEVPQNLSASRPQDRQFILSSKKLLLSDSGFYLCAWSRPPYRDGGEKLFFGSGTQLSVL.

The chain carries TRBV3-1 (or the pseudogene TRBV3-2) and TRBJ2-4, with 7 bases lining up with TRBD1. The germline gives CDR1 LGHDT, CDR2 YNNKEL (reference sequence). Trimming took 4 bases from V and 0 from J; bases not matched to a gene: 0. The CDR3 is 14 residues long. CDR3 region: CASSPGGAKNIQYF. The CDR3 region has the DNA TGTGCCAGCAGCCCAGGGGGAGCCAAAAACATTCAGTACTTC.

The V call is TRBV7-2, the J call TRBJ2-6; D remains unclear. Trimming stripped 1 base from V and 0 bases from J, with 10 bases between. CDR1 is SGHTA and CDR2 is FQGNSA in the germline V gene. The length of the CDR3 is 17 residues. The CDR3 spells CASSLGRRSSGANVLTF. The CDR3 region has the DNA TGTGCCAGCAGCTTAGGTCGGCGGAGCTCTGGGGCCAACGTCCTGACTTTC. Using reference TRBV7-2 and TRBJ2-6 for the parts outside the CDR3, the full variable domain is GAGVSQSPSNKVTEKGKDVELRCDPISGHTALYWYRQSLGQGLEFLIYFQGNSAPDKSGLPSDRFSAERTGGSVSTLTIQRTQQEDSAVYLCASSLGRRSSGANVLTFGAGSRLTVL.

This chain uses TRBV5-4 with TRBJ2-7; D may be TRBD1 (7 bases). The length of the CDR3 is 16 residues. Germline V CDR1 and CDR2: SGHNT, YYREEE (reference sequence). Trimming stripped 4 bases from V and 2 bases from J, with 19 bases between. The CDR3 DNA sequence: TGTGCCAGCAGCCTTGGAGGAGGGGGGACAGCCTACGAGCAGTACTTC. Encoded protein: CASSLGGGGTAYEQYF. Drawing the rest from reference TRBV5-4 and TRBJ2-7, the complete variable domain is ETGVTQSPTHLIKTRGQQVTLRCSSQSGHNTVSWYQQALGQGPQFIFQYYREEENGRGNFPPRFSGLQFPNYSSELNVNALELDDSALYLCASSLGGGGTAYEQYFGPGTRLTVT.

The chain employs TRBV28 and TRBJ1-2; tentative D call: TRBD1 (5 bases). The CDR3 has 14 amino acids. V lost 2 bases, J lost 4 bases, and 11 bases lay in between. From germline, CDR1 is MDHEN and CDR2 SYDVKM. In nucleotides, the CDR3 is TGTGCCAGCAGTTTAGGGGGGAGGGGCTATGGCTACACCTTC. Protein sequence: CASSLGGRGYGYTF.

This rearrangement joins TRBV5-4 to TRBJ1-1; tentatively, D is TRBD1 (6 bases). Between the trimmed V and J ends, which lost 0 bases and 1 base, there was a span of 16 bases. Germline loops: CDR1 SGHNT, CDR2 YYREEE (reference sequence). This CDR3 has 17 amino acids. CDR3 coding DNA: TGTGCCAGCAGCTTGGTTCGTTCAGGGGTCGGGAACACTGAAGCTTTCTTT. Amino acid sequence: CASSLVRSGVGNTEAFF.

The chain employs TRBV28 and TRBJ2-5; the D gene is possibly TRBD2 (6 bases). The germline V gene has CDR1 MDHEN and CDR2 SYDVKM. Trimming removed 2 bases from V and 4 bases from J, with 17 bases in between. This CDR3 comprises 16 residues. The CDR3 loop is CASSLGRGGPGETQYF. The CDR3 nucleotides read TGTGCCAGCAGTTTAGGTAGGGGAGGCCCCGGAGAGACCCAGTACTTC.

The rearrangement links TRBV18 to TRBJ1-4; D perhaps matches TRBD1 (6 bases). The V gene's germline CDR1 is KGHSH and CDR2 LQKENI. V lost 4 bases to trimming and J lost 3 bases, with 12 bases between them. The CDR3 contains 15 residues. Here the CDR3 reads CASSRDTPSNEKLFF. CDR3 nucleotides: TGTGCCAGCTCACGGGACACCCCCTCTAATGAAAAACTGTTTTTT.

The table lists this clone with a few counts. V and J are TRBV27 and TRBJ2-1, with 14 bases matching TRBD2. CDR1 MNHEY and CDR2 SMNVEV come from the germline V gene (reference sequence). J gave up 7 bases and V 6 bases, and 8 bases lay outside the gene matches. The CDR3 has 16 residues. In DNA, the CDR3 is TGTGCCAGCAGACCGTGGGGGACTAGCGGGAGAAATGAGCAGTTCTTC. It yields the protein CASRPWGTSGRNEQFF.

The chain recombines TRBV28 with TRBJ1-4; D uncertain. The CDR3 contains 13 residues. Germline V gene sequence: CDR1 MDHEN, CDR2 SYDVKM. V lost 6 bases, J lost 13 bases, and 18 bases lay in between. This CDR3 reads CASSSVSRTGLFF. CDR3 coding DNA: TGTGCCAGCAGCTCCGTGAGCCGGACTGGACTGTTTTTT.

The CDR3 sequence is CAINRRDSRNSPLHF. DNA for the CDR3: TGTGCCATCAACCGCCGGGACAGTCGAAATTCACCCCTCCACTTT. J is TRBJ1-6 and V is TRBV10-3, with 7 bases that match TRBD1. The germline V gene has CDR1 ENHRY and CDR2 SYGVKD. The V gene end was trimmed by 7 bases and the J gene end by 7 bases; junction bases not matched to a gene: 10. This CDR3 spans 15 amino acids.

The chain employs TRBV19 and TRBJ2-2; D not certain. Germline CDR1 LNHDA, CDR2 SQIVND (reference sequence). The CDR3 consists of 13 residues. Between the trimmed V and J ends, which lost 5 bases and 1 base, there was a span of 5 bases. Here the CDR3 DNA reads TGTGCCAGTAGTCACAGGAACACCGGGGAGCTGTTTTTT. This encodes CASSHRNTGELFF.

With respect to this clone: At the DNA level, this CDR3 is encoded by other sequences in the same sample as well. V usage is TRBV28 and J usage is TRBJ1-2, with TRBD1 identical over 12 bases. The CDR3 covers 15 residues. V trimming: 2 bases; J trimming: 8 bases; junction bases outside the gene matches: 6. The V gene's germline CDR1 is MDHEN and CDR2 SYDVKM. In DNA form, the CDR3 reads TGTGCCAGCAGTTTACCGGGGACAGGGGGCGGGGGCTACACCTTC. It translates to CASSLPGTGGGGYTF.

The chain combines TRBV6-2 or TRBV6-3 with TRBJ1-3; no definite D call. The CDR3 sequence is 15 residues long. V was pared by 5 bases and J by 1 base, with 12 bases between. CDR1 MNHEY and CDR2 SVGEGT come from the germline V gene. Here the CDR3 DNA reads TGTGCCAGCAGTAAACCTCCGGGGTCTGGAAACACCATATATTTT. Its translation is CASSKPPGSGNTIYF.

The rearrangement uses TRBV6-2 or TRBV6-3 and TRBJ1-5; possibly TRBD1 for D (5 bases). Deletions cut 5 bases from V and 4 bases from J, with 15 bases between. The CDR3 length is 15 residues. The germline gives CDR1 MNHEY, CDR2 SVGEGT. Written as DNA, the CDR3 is TGTGCCAGCAGTCAGGACATAGGTGGGAATCAGCCCCAGCATTTT. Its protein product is CASSQDIGGNQPQHF.

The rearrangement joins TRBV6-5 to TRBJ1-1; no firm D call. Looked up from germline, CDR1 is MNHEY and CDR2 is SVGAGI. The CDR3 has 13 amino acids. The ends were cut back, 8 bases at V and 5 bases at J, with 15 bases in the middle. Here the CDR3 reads CASQNRVWTEAFF. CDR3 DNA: TGTGCCAGCCAGAACCGGGTGTGGACTGAAGCTTTCTTT.